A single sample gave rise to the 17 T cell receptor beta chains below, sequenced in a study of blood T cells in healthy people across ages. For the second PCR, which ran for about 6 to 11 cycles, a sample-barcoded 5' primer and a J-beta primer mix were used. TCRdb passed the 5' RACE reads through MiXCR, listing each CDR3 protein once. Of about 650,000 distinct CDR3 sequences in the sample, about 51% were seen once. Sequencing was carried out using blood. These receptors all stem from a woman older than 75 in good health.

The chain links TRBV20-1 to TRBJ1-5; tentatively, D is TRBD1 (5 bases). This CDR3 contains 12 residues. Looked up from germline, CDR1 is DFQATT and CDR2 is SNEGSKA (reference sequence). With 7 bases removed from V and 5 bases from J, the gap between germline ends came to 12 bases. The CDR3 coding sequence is TGCAGTGTTAGTGGAGGGGATCAGCCCCAGCATTTT. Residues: CSVSGGDQPQHF.

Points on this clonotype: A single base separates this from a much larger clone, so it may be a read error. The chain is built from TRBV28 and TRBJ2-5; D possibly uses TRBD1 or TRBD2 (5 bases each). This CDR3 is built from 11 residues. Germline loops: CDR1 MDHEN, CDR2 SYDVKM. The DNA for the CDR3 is TGTGTCAGCAGAATAGTAGGGGAGCAGTACTTC. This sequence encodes CVSRIVGEQYF.

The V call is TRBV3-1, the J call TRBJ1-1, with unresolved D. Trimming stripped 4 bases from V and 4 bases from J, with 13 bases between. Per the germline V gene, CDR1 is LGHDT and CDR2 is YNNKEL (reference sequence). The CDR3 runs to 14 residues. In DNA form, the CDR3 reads TGTGCCAGCAGCCCTACTTTCACCTCCACTGAAGCTTTCTTT. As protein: CASSPTFTSTEAFF. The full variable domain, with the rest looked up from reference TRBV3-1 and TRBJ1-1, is DTAVSQTPKYLVTQMGNDKSIKCEQNLGHDTMYWYKQDSKKFLKIMFSYNNKELIINETVPNRFSPKSPDKAHLNLHINSLELGDSAVYFCASSPTFTSTEAFFGQGTRLTVV.

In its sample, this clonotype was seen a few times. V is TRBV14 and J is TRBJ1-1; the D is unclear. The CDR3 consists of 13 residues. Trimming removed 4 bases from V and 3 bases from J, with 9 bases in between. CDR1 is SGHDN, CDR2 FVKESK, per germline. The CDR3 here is CASSPDFYTEAFF. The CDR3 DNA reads TGTGCCAGCAGCCCCGACTTTTACACTGAAGCTTTCTTT.

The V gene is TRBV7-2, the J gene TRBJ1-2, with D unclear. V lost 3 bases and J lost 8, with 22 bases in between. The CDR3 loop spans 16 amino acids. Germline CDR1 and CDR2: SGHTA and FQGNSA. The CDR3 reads CASSFIKVPMSGGYTF. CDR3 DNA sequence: TGTGCCAGCAGCTTTATAAAGGTTCCCATGAGCGGGGGCTACACCTTC.

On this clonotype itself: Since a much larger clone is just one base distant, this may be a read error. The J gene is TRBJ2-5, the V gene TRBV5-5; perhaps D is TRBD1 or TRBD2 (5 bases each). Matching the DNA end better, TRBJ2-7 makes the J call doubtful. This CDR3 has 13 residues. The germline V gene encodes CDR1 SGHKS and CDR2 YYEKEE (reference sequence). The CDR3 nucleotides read TGTGCCAGCACCGACTCCGGGACGGACGAGCAGTACTTC. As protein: CASTDSGTDEQYF.

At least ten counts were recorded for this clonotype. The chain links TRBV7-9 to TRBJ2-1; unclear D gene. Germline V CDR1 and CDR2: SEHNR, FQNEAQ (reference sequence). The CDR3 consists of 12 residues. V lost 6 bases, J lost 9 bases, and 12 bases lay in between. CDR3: CASRESPGEQFF. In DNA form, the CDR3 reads TGTGCCAGCAGGGAGTCACCTGGTGAGCAGTTCTTC.

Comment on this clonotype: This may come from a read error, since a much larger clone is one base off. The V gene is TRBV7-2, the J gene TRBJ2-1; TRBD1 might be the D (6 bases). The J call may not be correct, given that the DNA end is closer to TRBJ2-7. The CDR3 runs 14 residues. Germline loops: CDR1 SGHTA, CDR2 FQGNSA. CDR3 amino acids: CASNPGQTYNEQYF. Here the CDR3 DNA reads TGTGCCAGCAACCCGGGACAAACCTACAATGAGCAGTACTTC.

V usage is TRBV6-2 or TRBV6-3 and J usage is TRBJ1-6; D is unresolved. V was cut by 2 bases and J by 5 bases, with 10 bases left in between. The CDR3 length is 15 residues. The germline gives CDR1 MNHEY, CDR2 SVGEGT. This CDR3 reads CASSYQAVNNSPLHF. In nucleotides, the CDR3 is TGTGCCAGCAGTTACCAGGCAGTCAATAATTCACCCCTCCACTTT.

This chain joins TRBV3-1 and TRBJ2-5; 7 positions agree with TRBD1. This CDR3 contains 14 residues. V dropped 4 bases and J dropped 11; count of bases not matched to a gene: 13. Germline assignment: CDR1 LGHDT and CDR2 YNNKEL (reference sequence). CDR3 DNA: TGTGCCAGCAGCCGAGACCCGACAGGGATCGGGCAGTACTTC. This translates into CASSRDPTGIGQYF.

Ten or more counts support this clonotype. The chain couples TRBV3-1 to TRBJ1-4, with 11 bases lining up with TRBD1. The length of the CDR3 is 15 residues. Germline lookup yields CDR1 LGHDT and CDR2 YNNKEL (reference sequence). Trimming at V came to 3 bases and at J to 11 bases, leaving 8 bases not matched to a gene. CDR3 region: CASSHTGTGGTKLFF. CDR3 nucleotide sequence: TGTGCCAGCAGCCACACCGGGACAGGGGGAACGAAACTGTTTTTT.

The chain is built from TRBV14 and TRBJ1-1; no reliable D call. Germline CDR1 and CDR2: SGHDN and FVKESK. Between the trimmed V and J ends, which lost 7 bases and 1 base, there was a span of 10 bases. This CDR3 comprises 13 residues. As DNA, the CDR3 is TGTGCCAGCAACTGGGTCGAGAACACTGAAGCTTTCTTT. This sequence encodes CASNWVENTEAFF.

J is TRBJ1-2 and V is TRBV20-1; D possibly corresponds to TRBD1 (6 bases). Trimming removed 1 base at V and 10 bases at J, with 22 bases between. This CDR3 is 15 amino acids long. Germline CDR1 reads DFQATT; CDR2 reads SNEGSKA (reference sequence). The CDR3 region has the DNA TGCAGTGCTAGAGTTATGTCCGGGACACCTATTGACTACACCTTC. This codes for CSARVMSGTPIDYTF.

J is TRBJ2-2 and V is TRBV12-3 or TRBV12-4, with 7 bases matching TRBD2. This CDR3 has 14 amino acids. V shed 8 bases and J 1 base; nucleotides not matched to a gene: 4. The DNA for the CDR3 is TGTGCCAGCCCGACTAGCAAGAACACCGGGGAGCTGTTTTTT. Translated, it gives CASPTSKNTGELFF.

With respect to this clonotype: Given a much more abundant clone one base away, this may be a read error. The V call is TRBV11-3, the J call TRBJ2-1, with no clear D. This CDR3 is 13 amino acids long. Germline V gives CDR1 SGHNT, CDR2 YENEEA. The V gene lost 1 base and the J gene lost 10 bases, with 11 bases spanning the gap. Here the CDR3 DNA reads TGTGCCAGCAGCTTAGCCCTGAAGGGCGAGCAGTTCTTC. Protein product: CASSLALKGEQFF.

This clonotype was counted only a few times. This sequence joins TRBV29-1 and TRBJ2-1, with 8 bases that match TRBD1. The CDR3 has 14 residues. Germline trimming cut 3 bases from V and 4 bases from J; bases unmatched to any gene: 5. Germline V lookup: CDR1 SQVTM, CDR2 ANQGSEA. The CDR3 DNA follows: TGCAGCGTTGATGGACAGGGTTCTTACAATGAGCAGTTCTTC. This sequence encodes CSVDGQGSYNEQFF.

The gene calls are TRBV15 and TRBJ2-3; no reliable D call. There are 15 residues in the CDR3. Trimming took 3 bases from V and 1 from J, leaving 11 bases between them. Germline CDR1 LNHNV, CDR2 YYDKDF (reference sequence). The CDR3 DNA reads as TGTGCCACCAGCAGGGAGCCCTCGGGCACAGATACGCAGTATTTT. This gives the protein CATSREPSGTDTQYF.